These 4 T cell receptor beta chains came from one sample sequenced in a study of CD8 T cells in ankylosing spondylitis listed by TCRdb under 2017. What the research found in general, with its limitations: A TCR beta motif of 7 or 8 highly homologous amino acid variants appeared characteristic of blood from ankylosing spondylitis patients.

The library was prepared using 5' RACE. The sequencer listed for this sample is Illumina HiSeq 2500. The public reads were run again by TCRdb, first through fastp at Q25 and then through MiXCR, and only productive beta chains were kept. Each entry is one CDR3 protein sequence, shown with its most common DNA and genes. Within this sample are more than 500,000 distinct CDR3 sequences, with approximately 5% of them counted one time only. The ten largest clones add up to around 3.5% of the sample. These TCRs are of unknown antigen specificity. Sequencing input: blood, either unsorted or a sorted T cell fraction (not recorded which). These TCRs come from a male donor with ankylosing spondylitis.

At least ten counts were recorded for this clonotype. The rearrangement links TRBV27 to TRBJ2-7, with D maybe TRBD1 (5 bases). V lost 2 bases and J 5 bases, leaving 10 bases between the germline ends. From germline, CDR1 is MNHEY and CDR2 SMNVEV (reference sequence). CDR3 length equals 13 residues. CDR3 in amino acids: CASSLRGSDEQYF. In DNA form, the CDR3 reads TGTGCCAGCAGTTTAAGGGGTTCGGACGAGCAGTACTTC.

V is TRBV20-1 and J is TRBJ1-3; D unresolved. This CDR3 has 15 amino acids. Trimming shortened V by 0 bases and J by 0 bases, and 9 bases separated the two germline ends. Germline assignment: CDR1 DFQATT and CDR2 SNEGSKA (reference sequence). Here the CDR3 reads CSARDSRHSGNTIYF. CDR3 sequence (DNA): TGCAGTGCTAGAGACAGCCGACACTCTGGAAACACCATATATTTT.

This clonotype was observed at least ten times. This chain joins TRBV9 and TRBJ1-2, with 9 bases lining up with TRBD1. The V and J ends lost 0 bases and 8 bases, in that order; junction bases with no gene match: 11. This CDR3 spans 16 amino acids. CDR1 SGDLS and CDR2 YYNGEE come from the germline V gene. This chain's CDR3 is CASSVAVGQGHGGYTF. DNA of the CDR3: TGTGCCAGCAGCGTAGCTGTAGGACAGGGGCACGGCGGCTACACCTTC.

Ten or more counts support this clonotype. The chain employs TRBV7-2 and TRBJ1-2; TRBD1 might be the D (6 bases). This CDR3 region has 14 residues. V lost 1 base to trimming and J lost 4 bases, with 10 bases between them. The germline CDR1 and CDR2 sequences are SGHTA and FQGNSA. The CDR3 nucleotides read TGTGCCAGCAGCTTAGACAGGGCGGGCTATGGCTACACCTTC. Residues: CASSLDRAGYGYTF.